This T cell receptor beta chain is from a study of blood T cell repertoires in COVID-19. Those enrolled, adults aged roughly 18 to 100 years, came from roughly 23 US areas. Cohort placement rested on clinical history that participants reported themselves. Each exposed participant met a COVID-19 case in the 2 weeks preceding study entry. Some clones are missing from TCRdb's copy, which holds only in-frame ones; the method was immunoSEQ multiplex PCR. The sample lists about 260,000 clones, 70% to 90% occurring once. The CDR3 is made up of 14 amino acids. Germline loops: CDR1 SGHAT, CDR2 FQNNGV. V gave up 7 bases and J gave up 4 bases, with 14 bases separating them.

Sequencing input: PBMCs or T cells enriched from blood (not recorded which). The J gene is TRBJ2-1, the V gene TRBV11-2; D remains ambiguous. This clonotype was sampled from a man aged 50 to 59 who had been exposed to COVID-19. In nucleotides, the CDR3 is TGTGCCAGCACCCCCGGCGGATTTTACAATGAGCAGTTCTTC. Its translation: CASTPGGFYNEQFF.